This T cell receptor beta chain comes out of a study of cytomegalovirus exposure and HLA in healthy donors. Study-wide background: The roughly 120 million unique TCR beta sequences, from approximately 170 million T cells, were found by an earlier analysis.

This clone appeared a few times. Its antigen is still unknown. Findings of the study overall: Accounts indicate the classifier identified cytomegalovirus status with strong specificity and sensitivity. Earlier analysis found most TCR beta V segments productive about 87% or about 30% of the time. Altogether, 164 TCR beta chains were recorded as cytomegalovirus-associated.

PCR was performed using 60 Vbeta and 13 Jbeta primers. Profiled with immunoSEQ multiplex PCR; TCRdb holds only in-frame clones, not every one. The sample comprises about 160,000 clones, around three quarters of which are singletons, and 7.1% rests with the top ten. V lost 1 base to trimming and J lost 8 bases; unmatched junction nucleotides: 7. This CDR3 region has 16 residues. Germline lookup yields CDR1 MNHEY and CDR2 SVGAGI. The sequenced sample was PBMCs. The TCR sequence derives from a man aged 35-49 years in good health and CMV-seropositive. The rearrangement links TRBV6-5 to TRBJ2-1; 11 bases agree with TRBD2. For the CDR3, the DNA is TGTGCCAGCAGTTACTGGCTAGCGGGGGGTTGGGATGAGCAGTTCTTC. Amino acid sequence: CASSYWLAGGWDEQFF.